This is a list of T cell receptor beta chains from one sample in a study of cytomegalovirus exposure and HLA in healthy donors. Clones were read by immunoSEQ multiplex PCR, and TCRdb kept only the in-frame ones, dropping some. The data hold about 120,000 clones, with 60% to 85% observed a single time. The sequenced sample was PBMCs. The origin of the receptors is a woman in her late teens or twenties in good health and CMV-seronegative. Both conserved end residues are part of each CDR3. A D gene is named only where the DNA matches it firmly. Clone size is not always given. Where it is, it says once, few, many or a class for expanded clones.

J gene,V gene,clone size,D gene,CDR3 DNA,CDR3 protein
TRBJ2-5,TRBV6-1,few,-,TGTGCCAGCAGTCGCCGGCTAGCTCAAGAGACCCAGTACTTC,CASSRRLAQETQYF
TRBJ1-6,TRBV28,-,TRBD1,TGTGCCAGCAGTTTAACAGGGGTTTATAATTCACCCCTCCACTTT,CASSLTGVYNSPLHF
TRBJ2-2,TRBV19,-,TRBD1,TGTGCCACCCCCCGAGGGGGCAACACCGGGGAGCTGTTTTTT,CATPRGGNTGELFF
TRBJ1-2,TRBV5-6,-,-,TGTGCCAGCAGCCAAGGGACTTATGGCTACACCTTC,CASSQGTYGYTF
TRBJ1-4,TRBV5-6,-,TRBD1,TGTGCCAGCAGCCCGTACAGGGGCCGGAGTAATGAAAAACTGTTTTTT,CASSPYRGRSNEKLFF
TRBJ1-4,TRBV5-1,-,-,TGCGCCAGCAGCGAGGAGGGGAGTGAAAAACTGTTTTTT,CASSEEGSEKLFF
TRBJ1-5,TRBV28,-,TRBD1,TGTGCCAGCAGTAACGAAGCAGGGGGGATTAGCAATCAGCCCCAGCATTTT,CASSNEAGGISNQPQHF
TRBJ1-1,TRBV5-1,-,TRBD1,TGCGCCAGCAGCTTGGGACAGGGGGTCTCTCCTGGAGCTTTCTTT,CASSLGQGVSPGAFF
TRBJ2-3,TRBV7-8,-,TRBD1,TGTGCCAGCAGCCAACTGGACAGGGTGGAAACAGATACGCAGTATTTT,CASSQLDRVETDTQYF
TRBJ2-3,TRBV7-9,few,TRBD1,TGTGCCAGCAGCCACGGACAGGGGGTCACAGATACGCAGTATTTT,CASSHGQGVTDTQYF
TRBJ1-3,TRBV5-1,-,-,TGCGCCAGCAGCTCCGCGGGATCTGGAAACACCATATATTTT,CASSSAGSGNTIYF
TRBJ1-5,TRBV7-2,-,-,TGTGCCAGCAGCTGGAGGGGAGGAAATCAGCCCCAGCATTTT,CASSWRGGNQPQHF
TRBJ1-2,TRBV30,once,-,TGTGCCTGGAGTGTATCTCTAAGTGATGGCTACACCTTC,CAWSVSLSDGYTF
TRBJ1-1,TRBV5-1,-,-,TGCGCCAGCAGCGGTGACAGGAACACTGAAGCTTTCTTT,CASSGDRNTEAFF
TRBJ1-2,TRBV2,-,-,TGTGCCAGCACCGTGGGGACTACTAACTATGGCTACACCTTC,CASTVGTTNYGYTF
TRBJ2-5,TRBV5-4,-,TRBD1,TGTGCCAGCAGCCGGGACAGGGGAAGTTCAGAGACCCAGTACTTC,CASSRDRGSSETQYF
TRBJ1-2,TRBV11-2,-,TRBD1,TGTGCCAGCAGCTCGGACAGGGGGTTCCATGGCTACACCTTC,CASSSDRGFHGYTF
TRBJ1-2,TRBV28,few,TRBD1,TGTGCCAGCAGCAGGCGGGACAGGGCAGCCTATGGCTACACCTTC,CASSRRDRAAYGYTF
TRBJ2-7,TRBV2,-,TRBD1,TGTGCCACCCTTATTGGACAGGCCTCCTACGAGCAGTACTTC,CATLIGQASYEQYF
TRBJ2-4,TRBV5-6,-,-,TGTGCCAGCAGCTTGTCTTTCCAAAACATTCAGTACTTC,CASSLSFQNIQYF
TRBJ2-7,TRBV7-2,-,TRBD1,TGTGCCAGCAGCTTAGATGGGACAGGGCTTACGGCCTTTTACGAGCAGTACTTC,CASSLDGTGLTAFYEQYF
TRBJ1-2,TRBV5-4,-,-,TGTGCCAGCAGCTTGGTTAGGACGGGAGGGGGCTACACCTTC,CASSLVRTGGGYTF
TRBJ1-1,TRBV5-1,-,-,TGCGCCAGCGCCGGGGGGGGCGCGCTAAACCCTGAAGCTTTCTTT,CASAGGGALNPEAFF
TRBJ1-1,TRBV6-1,-,TRBD1,TGTGTCAGCTTCCGACAACAGGGGACTGAAGCTTTCTTT,CVSFRQQGTEAFF
TRBJ2-4,TRBV30,-,TRBD2,TGTGCCTGGAGACTAGCGGGGGGCGGAAACATTCAGTACTTC,CAWRLAGGGNIQYF
TRBJ2-5,TRBV29-1,-,TRBD2,TGCAGCGCCTTAGCGGGGGGTCGAGAGACCCAGTACTTC,CSALAGGRETQYF
TRBJ1-6,TRBV18,few,-,TGTGCCAGCTCGGAGCGTAATTCACCCCTCCACTTT,CASSERNSPLHF
TRBJ2-1,TRBV10-2,-,TRBD2,TGCGCCAGCAGTGAGAGTCTAGCGGGGGGAGGTGAGCAGTTCTTC,CASSESLAGGGEQFF
TRBJ2-5,TRBV7-2,few,TRBD2,TGTGCCAGCAGCTTAAGTTTAGCGGGGGGGCAAGAGACCCAGTACTTC,CASSLSLAGGQETQYF
TRBJ1-1,TRBV19,-,-,TGTGCCAGTAGTAACAGGGACACTGAAGCTTTCTTT,CASSNRDTEAFF
TRBJ2-3,TRBV7-2,once,TRBD2,TGTGCCAGCAGGTCGGGAGGAGATACGCAGTATTTT,CASRSGGDTQYF